A single TCR beta chain is shown here with its context. Antigen specificity is unknown. The junction does not match germline at one end; this may be a read error. Clones were read by immunoSEQ multiplex PCR, and TCRdb kept only the in-frame ones, dropping some. Of about 120,000 clones in the sample, 85% to 95% were seen once. This specimen belongs to a study of T cell responses to AZD1222 COVID-19 vaccine. Study findings and constraints: Just a handful of AZD1222 recipients tested seropositive at baseline. Researchers took repertoire samples only after the peak T cell response had come. There were mostly white British donors and more females than males, and clonal diversity was possibly underestimated.

CDR3 length: 15 amino acids. Germline V gene data show CDR1 as MDHEN and CDR2 as SYDVKM. This material consisted of peripheral blood, taken on day 0 of AZD1222 vaccination. The receptor comes from an adult in good health. This chain joins TRBV28 and TRBJ2-1; TRBD2 might be the D (6 bases). The CDR3 is CASSLGYPGGPRSVF. As DNA, the CDR3 is TGTGCCAGCAGTTTAGGATATCCCGGGGGACCCAGGTCGGTCTTC. Full variable domain (missing parts from reference TRBV28 and TRBJ2-1): DVKVTQSSRYLVKRTGEKVFLECVQDMDHENMFWYRQDPGLGLRLIYFSYDVKMKEKGDIPEGYSVSREKKERFSLILESASTNQTSMYLCASSLGYPGGPRSVFGPGTRLTVL.